Listed below are T cell receptor beta chains from one sample, sequenced in a study of blood T cell repertoires in COVID-19. The protocol was immunoSEQ multiplex PCR, while the TCRdb copy is restricted to in-frame clones and leaves out a portion. The repertoire includes about 170,000 clones, under 90% of them detected once, and under 12% sits in the top ten. The sample comprised peripheral blood. These receptors all stem from a woman aged 80 or over with active or convalescent COVID-19. Each CDR3 is given with its conserved first and last residue. A D gene is named only where the DNA matches it firmly. The listing skips clone size in some rows; elsewhere it reads once, few, many or a size class.

j_call: TRBJ2-1
v_call: TRBV5-1
clone_size: NA
d_call: NA
cdr3_length: 15
cdr3_nt: TGCGCCAGCAGCCCGGGACTGGCCTCCTACAATGAGCAGTTCTTC
cdr3_aa: CASSPGLASYNEQFF

j_call: TRBJ1-3
v_call: TRBV5-1
clone_size: once
d_call: TRBD1
cdr3_length: 14
cdr3_nt: TGCGCCAGCAGCGACAGGGGCTCTGGAAACACCATATATTTT
cdr3_aa: CASSDRGSGNTIYF

j_call: TRBJ1-4
v_call: TRBV5-1
clone_size: NA
d_call: TRBD1
cdr3_length: 17
cdr3_nt: TGCGCCAGCAGCGTGACAGGGGGTTCTGGGGCTAATGAAAAACTGTTTTTT
cdr3_aa: CASSVTGGSGANEKLFF

j_call: TRBJ1-5
v_call: TRBV19
clone_size: NA
d_call: TRBD1
cdr3_length: 16
cdr3_nt: TGTGCCAGTAGTCTACGGACAGGGTGGGGCAATCAGCCCCAGCATTTT
cdr3_aa: CASSLRTGWGNQPQHF

j_call: TRBJ1-4
v_call: TRBV19
clone_size: NA
d_call: NA
cdr3_length: 16
cdr3_nt: TGTGCCAGTAGTATAGCGGCAGGGTGGCGCAATGAAAAACTGTTTTTT
cdr3_aa: CASSIAAGWRNEKLFF

j_call: TRBJ2-1
v_call: TRBV7-9
clone_size: NA
d_call: NA
cdr3_length: 12
cdr3_nt: TGTGCCAGCAGCTTCAGGGCCAATGAGCAGTTCTTC
cdr3_aa: CASSFRANEQFF

j_call: TRBJ1-3
v_call: TRBV6-5
clone_size: NA
d_call: NA
cdr3_length: 13
cdr3_nt: TGTGCCAGCAGTCCCTGGGCGGGGGGGACCATATATTTT
cdr3_aa: CASSPWAGGTIYF

j_call: TRBJ2-7
v_call: TRBV9
clone_size: NA
d_call: TRBD1
cdr3_length: 13
cdr3_nt: TGTGCCAGCAGCGCGGGGACAGACTACGAGCAGTACTTC
cdr3_aa: CASSAGTDYEQYF

j_call: TRBJ2-1
v_call: TRBV5-1
clone_size: NA
d_call: TRBD2
cdr3_length: 16
cdr3_nt: TGCGCCAGCAGCTTGGATATAGCGGGAACTTACAATGAGCAGTTCTTC
cdr3_aa: CASSLDIAGTYNEQFF

j_call: TRBJ2-1
v_call: TRBV5-1
clone_size: NA
d_call: NA
cdr3_length: 16
cdr3_nt: TGCGCCAGCAGCCCGCCCGGGGTATGGACCTACAATGAGCAGTTCTTC
cdr3_aa: CASSPPGVWTYNEQFF

j_call: TRBJ2-2
v_call: TRBV2
clone_size: NA
d_call: NA
cdr3_length: 13
cdr3_nt: TGTGCCAGCAGGTTCGTCGGGACCGGGGAGCTGTTTTTT
cdr3_aa: CASRFVGTGELFF

j_call: TRBJ1-2
v_call: TRBV7-2
clone_size: NA
d_call: TRBD1
cdr3_length: 15
cdr3_nt: TGTGCCAGCAGCTTGTTGGACAGGGGCGACTATGGCTACACCTTC
cdr3_aa: CASSLLDRGDYGYTF

j_call: TRBJ2-7
v_call: TRBV5-1
clone_size: many
d_call: NA
cdr3_length: 15
cdr3_nt: TGCGCCAGCAGCTTTCTGGGGGCCCCCTCCTACGAGCAGTACTTC
cdr3_aa: CASSFLGAPSYEQYF

j_call: TRBJ1-2
v_call: TRBV9
clone_size: NA
d_call: TRBD1
cdr3_length: 14
cdr3_nt: TGTGCCAGCAGCTCCAGACAGGGCTTAGGAGGCTACACCTTC
cdr3_aa: CASSSRQGLGGYTF

j_call: TRBJ1-1
v_call: TRBV5-1
clone_size: NA
d_call: NA
cdr3_length: 16
cdr3_nt: TGCGCCAGCAGCCCGCGGCCGCAACGGGGTGACACTGAAGCTTTCTTT
cdr3_aa: CASSPRPQRGDTEAFF

j_call: TRBJ2-1
v_call: TRBV5-1
clone_size: NA
d_call: TRBD2
cdr3_length: 16
cdr3_nt: TGCGCCAGCAGCTTGGGAAGGGGACTAGCGGACAATGAGCAGTTCTTC
cdr3_aa: CASSLGRGLADNEQFF

j_call: TRBJ2-3
v_call: TRBV5-1
clone_size: few
d_call: TRBD2
cdr3_length: 15
cdr3_nt: TGCGCCAGCAGCTTGGTTAGCGGGCCCCTGGATACGCAGTATTTT
cdr3_aa: CASSLVSGPLDTQYF

j_call: TRBJ2-3
v_call: TRBV9
clone_size: once
d_call: TRBD2
cdr3_length: 15
cdr3_nt: TGTGCCAGCAGCGTAGTGGGGGGAGGGAAAGATACGCAGTATTTT
cdr3_aa: CASSVVGGGKDTQYF

j_call: TRBJ1-6
v_call: TRBV5-1
clone_size: NA
d_call: NA
cdr3_length: 12
cdr3_nt: TGCGCCAGCAGCTCGGGTCGCTCACCCCTCCACTTT
cdr3_aa: CASSSGRSPLHF

j_call: TRBJ1-4
v_call: TRBV5-1
clone_size: NA
d_call: TRBD1
cdr3_length: 16
cdr3_nt: TGCGCCAGCAGCTTGGACAGGGGGCAAGCTAATGAAAAACTGTTTTTT
cdr3_aa: CASSLDRGQANEKLFF

j_call: TRBJ1-1
v_call: TRBV6-5
clone_size: few
d_call: NA
cdr3_length: 15
cdr3_nt: TGTGCCAGCACCAGCTGGGGGAGGGGCGCGGCTGAAGCTTTCTTT
cdr3_aa: CASTSWGRGAAEAFF

j_call: TRBJ2-4
v_call: TRBV7-2
clone_size: NA
d_call: NA
cdr3_length: 17
cdr3_nt: TGTGCCAGCAGCTTGGACAGAGACAGACTAGCCAAAAACATTCAGTACTTC
cdr3_aa: CASSLDRDRLAKNIQYF

j_call: TRBJ1-2
v_call: TRBV11-2
clone_size: NA
d_call: NA
cdr3_length: 16
cdr3_nt: TGTGCCAGCAGCTTAAACAGCCCCGAGGGTAACTATGGCTACACCTTC
cdr3_aa: CASSLNSPEGNYGYTF

j_call: TRBJ2-5
v_call: TRBV3-1/TRBV3-2
clone_size: NA
d_call: NA
cdr3_length: 13
cdr3_nt: TGTGCCAGCAGCCAAGCCGGAGTGGAGACCCAGTACTTC
cdr3_aa: CASSQAGVETQYF

j_call: TRBJ2-5
v_call: TRBV4-1
clone_size: NA
d_call: NA
cdr3_length: 15
cdr3_nt: TGCGCCAGCAGCCAGGGAGGACTACCTGCCCAGACCCAGTACTTC
cdr3_aa: CASSQGGLPAQTQYF

j_call: TRBJ2-7
v_call: TRBV5-4
clone_size: NA
d_call: NA
cdr3_length: 11
cdr3_nt: TGTGCCAGCAGTAACTTCTACGAGCAGTACTTC
cdr3_aa: CASSNFYEQYF

j_call: TRBJ1-5
v_call: TRBV28
clone_size: NA
d_call: NA
cdr3_length: 16
cdr3_nt: TGTGCCAGCACCCTCCCGGGGGGCCAGGGTGGTTTACCCCAGCATTTT
cdr3_aa: CASTLPGGQGGLPQHF

j_call: TRBJ2-5
v_call: TRBV19
clone_size: once
d_call: TRBD1
cdr3_length: 15
cdr3_nt: TGTGCCAGTAGCGCTGGACAGGGGGGTGAGGAGACCCAGTACTTC
cdr3_aa: CASSAGQGGEETQYF

j_call: TRBJ2-3
v_call: TRBV7-6
clone_size: once
d_call: NA
cdr3_length: 15
cdr3_nt: TGTGCCAGCAGCTCATGGGAGTATCCCACAGATACGCAGTATTTT
cdr3_aa: CASSSWEYPTDTQYF

j_call: TRBJ1-3
v_call: TRBV6-2/TRBV6-3
clone_size: NA
d_call: TRBD1
cdr3_length: 14
cdr3_nt: TGTGCCAGCAGTTACGGACAGGTCGGAAACACCATATATTTT
cdr3_aa: CASSYGQVGNTIYF

j_call: TRBJ2-1
v_call: TRBV2
clone_size: NA
d_call: NA
cdr3_length: 16
cdr3_nt: NA
cdr3_aa: CASKALAQAGRDEQFF

j_call: TRBJ2-5
v_call: TRBV9
clone_size: NA
d_call: TRBD2
cdr3_length: 16
cdr3_nt: TGTGCCAGCAGCCTTTCGGACGGGGGGTACCAAGAGACCCAGTACTTC
cdr3_aa: CASSLSDGGYQETQYF

j_call: TRBJ1-4
v_call: TRBV7-8
clone_size: NA
d_call: TRBD1
cdr3_length: 16
cdr3_nt: TGTGCCAGCAGCTTAGGGGACAGGGGAGGGAGGGAAAAACTGTTTTTT
cdr3_aa: CASSLGDRGGREKLFF

j_call: TRBJ2-1
v_call: TRBV11-3
clone_size: NA
d_call: TRBD2
cdr3_length: 15
cdr3_nt: TGTGCCAGCAGCTTAGATTACGGGAGGACAAATGAGCAGTTCTTC
cdr3_aa: CASSLDYGRTNEQFF

j_call: TRBJ2-1
v_call: TRBV7-9
clone_size: NA
d_call: TRBD1
cdr3_length: 15
cdr3_nt: TGTGCCAGCAGCCCAACCGGGACAGGGTTCGATGAGCAGTTCTTC
cdr3_aa: CASSPTGTGFDEQFF

j_call: TRBJ2-7
v_call: TRBV4-1
clone_size: NA
d_call: NA
cdr3_length: 11
cdr3_nt: TGCGCCAGCAGAGGGAGCCCCGAGCAGTACTTC
cdr3_aa: CASRGSPEQYF